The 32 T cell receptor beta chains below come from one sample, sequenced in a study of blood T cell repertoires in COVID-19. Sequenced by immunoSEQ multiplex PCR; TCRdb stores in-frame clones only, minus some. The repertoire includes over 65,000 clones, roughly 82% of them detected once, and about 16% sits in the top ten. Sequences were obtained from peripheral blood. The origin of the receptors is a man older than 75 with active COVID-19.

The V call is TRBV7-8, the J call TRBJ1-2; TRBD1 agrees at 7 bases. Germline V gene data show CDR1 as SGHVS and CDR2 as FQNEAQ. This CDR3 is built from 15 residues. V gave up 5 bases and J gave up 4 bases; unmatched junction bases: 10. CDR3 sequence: CASSPVGQHFYGYTF. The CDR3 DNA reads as TGTGCCAGCAGCCCCGTGGGACAGCATTTCTATGGCTACACCTTC.

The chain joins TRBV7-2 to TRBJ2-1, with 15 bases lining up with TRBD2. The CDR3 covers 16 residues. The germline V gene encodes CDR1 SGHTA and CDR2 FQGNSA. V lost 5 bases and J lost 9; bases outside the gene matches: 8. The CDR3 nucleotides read TGTGCCAGCAGCCCGGGGACTAGCGGGGGGATAGTTGAGCAGTTCTTC. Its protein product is CASSPGTSGGIVEQFF.

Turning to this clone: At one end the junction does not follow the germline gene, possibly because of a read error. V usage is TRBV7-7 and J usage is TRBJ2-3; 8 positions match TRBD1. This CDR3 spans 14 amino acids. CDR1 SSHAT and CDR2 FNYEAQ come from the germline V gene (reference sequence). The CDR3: CASSRGQGTDTQYF. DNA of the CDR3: TGTGCTAGCAGCAGGGGACAGGGCACAGATACGCAGTATTTT.

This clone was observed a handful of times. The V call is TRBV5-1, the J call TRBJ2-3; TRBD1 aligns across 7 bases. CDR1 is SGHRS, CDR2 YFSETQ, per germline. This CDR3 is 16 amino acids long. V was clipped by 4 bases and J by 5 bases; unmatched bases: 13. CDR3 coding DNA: TGCGCCAGCAGCACAACCGGGACAGACCTCAGAGATACGCAGTATTTT. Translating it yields CASSTTGTDLRDTQYF.

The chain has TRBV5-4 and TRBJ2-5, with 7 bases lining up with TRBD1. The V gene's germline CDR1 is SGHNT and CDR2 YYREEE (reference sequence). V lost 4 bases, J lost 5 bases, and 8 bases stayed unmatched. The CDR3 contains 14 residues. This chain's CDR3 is CASSQPTGMETQYF. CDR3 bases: TGTGCCAGCAGCCAACCGACAGGGATGGAGACCCAGTACTTC.

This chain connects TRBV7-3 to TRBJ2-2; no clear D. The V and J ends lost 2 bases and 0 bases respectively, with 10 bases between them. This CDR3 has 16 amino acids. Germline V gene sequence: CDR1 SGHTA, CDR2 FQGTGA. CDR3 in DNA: TGTGCCAGCAGCTTAGTTTTTTCGGCGAACACCGGGGAGCTGTTTTTT. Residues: CASSLVFSANTGELFF.

This chain's CDR3 is CASLRTSVADTQYF. The CDR3 DNA reads TGTGCCAGCCTTCGGACTAGCGTTGCAGATACGCAGTATTTT. The chain is built from TRBV7-2 and TRBJ2-3; TRBD2 aligns across 9 bases. Unmatched junction bases numbered 7, after V lost 8 bases and J lost 4 bases. The CDR3 is made up of 14 amino acids. Germline V gene data show CDR1 as SGHTA and CDR2 as FQGNSA.

The CDR3 loop reads CASSQAGTDGYTF. DNA of the CDR3: TGTGCCAGCAGCCAAGCCGGGACAGATGGCTACACCTTC. The gene calls are TRBV14 and TRBJ1-2; 7 nucleotides agree with TRBD1. The CDR3 contains 13 residues. V dropped 1 base and J dropped 6; count of bases not matched to a gene: 2. Germline CDR1 and CDR2: SGHDN and FVKESK.

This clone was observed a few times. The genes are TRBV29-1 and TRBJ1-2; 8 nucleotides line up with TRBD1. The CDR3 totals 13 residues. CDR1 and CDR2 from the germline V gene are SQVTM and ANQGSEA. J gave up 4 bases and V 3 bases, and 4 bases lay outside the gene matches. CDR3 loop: CSVDSGQGYGYTF. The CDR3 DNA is TGCAGCGTTGATAGTGGACAGGGCTATGGCTACACCTTC.

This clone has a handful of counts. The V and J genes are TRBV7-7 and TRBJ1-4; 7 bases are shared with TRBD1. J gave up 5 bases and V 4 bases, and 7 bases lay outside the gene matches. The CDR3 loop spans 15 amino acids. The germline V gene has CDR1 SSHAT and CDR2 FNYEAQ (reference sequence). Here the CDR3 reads CASSSTTGSNEKLFF. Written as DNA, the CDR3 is TGTGCCAGCAGCTCGACGACAGGGTCGAATGAAAAACTGTTTTTT.

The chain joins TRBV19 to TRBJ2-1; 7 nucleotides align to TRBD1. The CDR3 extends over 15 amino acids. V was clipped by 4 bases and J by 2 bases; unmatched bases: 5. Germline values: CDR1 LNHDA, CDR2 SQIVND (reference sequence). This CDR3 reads CASSRDREAYNEQFF. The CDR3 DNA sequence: TGTGCCAGTAGTAGAGACAGGGAAGCCTACAATGAGCAGTTCTTC.

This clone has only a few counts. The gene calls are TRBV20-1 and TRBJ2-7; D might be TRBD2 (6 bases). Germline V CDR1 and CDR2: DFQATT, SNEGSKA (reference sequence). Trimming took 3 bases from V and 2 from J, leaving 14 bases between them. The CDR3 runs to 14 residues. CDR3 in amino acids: CSASAPQRAYEQYF. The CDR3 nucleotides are TGCAGTGCTAGTGCCCCGCAGCGGGCCTACGAGCAGTACTTC.

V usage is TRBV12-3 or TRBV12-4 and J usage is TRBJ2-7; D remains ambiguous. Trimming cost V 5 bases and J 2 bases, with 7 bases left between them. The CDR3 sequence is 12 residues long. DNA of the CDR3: TGTGCCAGCAGTCTAATGACCTACGAGCAGTACTTC. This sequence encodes CASSLMTYEQYF.

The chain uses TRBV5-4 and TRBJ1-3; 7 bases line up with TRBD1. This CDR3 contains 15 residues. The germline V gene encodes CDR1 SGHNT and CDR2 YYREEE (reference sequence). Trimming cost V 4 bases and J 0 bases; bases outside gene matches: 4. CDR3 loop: CASSIGTASGNTIYF. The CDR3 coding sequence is TGTGCCAGCAGCATCGGGACAGCCTCTGGAAACACCATATATTTT.

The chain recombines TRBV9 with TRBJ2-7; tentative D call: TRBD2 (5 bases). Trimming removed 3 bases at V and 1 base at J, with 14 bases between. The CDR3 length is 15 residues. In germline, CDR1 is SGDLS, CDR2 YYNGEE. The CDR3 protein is CASSEGLDWSYEQYF. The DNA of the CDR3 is TGTGCCAGCAGCGAAGGCCTGGACTGGTCCTACGAGCAGTACTTC. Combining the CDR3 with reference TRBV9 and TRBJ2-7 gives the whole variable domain DSGVTQTPKHLITATGQRVTLRCSPRSGDLSVYWYQQSLDQGLQFLIQYYNGEERAKGNILERFSAQQFPDLHSELNLSSLELGDSALYFCASSEGLDWSYEQYFGPGTRLTVT.

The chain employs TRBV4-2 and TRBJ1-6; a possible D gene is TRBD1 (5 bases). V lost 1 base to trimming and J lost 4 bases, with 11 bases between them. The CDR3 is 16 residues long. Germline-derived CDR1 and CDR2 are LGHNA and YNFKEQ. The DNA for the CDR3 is TGTGCCAGCAGCCAAGTTCAGACAGAGTATAATTCACCCCTCCACTTT. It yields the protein CASSQVQTEYNSPLHF.

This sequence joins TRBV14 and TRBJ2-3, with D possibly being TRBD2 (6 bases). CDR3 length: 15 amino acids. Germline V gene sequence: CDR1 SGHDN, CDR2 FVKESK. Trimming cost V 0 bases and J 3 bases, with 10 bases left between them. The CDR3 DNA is TGTGCCAGCAGCCAAGATGGGACTCCTACAGATACGCAGTATTTT. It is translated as CASSQDGTPTDTQYF. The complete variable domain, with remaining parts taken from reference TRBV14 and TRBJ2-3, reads EAGVTQFPSHSVIEKGQTVTLRCDPISGHDNLYWYRRVMGKEIKFLLHFVKESKQDESGMPNNRFLAERTGGTYSTLKVQPAELEDSGVYFCASSQDGTPTDTQYFGPGTRLTVL.

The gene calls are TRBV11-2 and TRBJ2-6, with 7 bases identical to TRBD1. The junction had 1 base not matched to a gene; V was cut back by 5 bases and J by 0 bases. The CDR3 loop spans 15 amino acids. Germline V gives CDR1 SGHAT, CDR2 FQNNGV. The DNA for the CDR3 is TGTGCCAGCAGCCCAGGGGGCTCTGGGGCCAACGTCCTGACTTTC. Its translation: CASSPGGSGANVLTF.

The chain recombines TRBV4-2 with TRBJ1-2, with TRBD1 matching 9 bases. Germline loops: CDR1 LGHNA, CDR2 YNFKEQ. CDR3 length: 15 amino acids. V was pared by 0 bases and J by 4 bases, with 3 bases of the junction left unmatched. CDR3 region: CASSQEGQGAYGYTF. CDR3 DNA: TGTGCCAGCAGCCAAGAGGGACAGGGAGCCTATGGCTACACCTTC.

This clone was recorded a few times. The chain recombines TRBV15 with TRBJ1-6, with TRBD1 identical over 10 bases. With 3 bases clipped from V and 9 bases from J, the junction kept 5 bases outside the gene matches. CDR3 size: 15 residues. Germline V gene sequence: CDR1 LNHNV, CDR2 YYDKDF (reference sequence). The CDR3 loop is CATSRGTGVASPLHF. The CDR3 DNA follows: TGTGCCACCAGCAGGGGGACAGGGGTGGCTTCACCCCTCCACTTT.

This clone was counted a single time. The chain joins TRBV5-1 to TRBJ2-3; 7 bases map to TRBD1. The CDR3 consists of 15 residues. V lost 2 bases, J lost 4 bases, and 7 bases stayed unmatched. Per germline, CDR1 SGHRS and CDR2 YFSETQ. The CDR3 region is CASSFPGQAADTQYF. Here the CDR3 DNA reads TGCGCCAGCAGCTTCCCTGGACAGGCGGCAGATACGCAGTATTTT.

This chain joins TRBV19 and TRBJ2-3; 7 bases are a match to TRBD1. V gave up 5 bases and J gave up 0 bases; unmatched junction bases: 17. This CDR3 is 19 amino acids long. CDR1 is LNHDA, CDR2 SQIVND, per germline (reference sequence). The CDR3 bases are TGTGCCAGTAGTGTCCACCCCCGGGACAGCACTCTTAGCACAGATACGCAGTATTTT. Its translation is CASSVHPRDSTLSTDTQYF.

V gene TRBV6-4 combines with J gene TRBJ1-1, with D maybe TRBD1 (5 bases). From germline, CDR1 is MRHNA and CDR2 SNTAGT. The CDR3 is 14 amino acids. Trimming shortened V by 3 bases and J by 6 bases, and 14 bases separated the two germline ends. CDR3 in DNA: TGTGCCAGCAGTGAGCCCGGCAGGGCGGCTGAAGCTTTCTTT. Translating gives CASSEPGRAAEAFF.

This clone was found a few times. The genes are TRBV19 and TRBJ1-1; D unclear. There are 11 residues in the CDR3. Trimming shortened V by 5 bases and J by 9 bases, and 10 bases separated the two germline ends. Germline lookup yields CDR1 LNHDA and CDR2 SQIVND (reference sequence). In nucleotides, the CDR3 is TGTGCCAGTAGTGTCGCGGGAAAAGCTTTCTTT. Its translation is CASSVAGKAFF. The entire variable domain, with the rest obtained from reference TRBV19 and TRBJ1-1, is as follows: DGGITQSPKYLFRKEGQNVTLSCEQNLNHDAMYWYRQDPGQGLRLIYYSQIVNDFQKGDIAEGYSVSREKKESFPLTVTSAQKNPTAFYLCASSVAGKAFFGQGTRLTVV.

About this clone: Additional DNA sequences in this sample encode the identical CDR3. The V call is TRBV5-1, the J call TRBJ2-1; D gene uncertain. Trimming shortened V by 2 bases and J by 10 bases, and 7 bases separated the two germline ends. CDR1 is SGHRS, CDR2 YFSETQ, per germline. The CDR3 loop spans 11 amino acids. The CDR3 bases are TGCGCCAGCAGCTTAGAACGGGAGCAGTTCTTC. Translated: CASSLEREQFF.

The CDR3 reads CASSISFNQPQHF. In DNA form, the CDR3 reads TGTGCCAGTAGTATTTCGTTCAATCAGCCCCAGCATTTT. The chain couples TRBV19 to TRBJ1-5, with D hard to call. V lost 3 bases and J 3 bases, leaving 6 bases between the germline ends. The CDR3 is 13 amino acids. The germline V gene encodes CDR1 LNHDA and CDR2 SQIVND (reference sequence).

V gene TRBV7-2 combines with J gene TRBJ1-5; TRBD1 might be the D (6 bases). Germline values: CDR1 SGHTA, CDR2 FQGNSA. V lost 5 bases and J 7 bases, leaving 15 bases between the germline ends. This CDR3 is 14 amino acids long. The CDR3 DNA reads TGTGCCAGCAGCCCACAGGGAGAAGGCCAGCCCCAGCATTTT. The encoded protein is CASSPQGEGQPQHF.

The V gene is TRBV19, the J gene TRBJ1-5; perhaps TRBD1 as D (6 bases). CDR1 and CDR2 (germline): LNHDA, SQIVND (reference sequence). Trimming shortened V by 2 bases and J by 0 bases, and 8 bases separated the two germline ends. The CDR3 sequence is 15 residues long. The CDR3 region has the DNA TGTGCCAGTAGTATATACAGGGATAGCAATCAGCCCCAGCATTTT. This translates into CASSIYRDSNQPQHF. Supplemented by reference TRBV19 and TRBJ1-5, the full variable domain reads DGGITQSPKYLFRKEGQNVTLSCEQNLNHDAMYWYRQDPGQGLRLIYYSQIVNDFQKGDIAEGYSVSREKKESFPLTVTSAQKNPTAFYLCASSIYRDSNQPQHFGDGTRLSIL.

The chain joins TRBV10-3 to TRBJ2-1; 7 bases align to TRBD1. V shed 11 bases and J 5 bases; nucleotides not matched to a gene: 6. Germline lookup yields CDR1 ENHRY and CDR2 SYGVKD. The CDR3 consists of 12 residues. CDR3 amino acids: CASSGQNNEQFF. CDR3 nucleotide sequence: TGTGCCTCTTCGGGACAGAACAATGAGCAGTTCTTC.

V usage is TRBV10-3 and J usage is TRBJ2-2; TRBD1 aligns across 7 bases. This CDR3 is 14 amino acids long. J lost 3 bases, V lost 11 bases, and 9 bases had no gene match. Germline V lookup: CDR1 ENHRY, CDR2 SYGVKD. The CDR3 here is CAARDRTDTGELFF. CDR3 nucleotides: TGTGCCGCAAGGGACAGAACGGACACCGGGGAGCTGTTTTTT.

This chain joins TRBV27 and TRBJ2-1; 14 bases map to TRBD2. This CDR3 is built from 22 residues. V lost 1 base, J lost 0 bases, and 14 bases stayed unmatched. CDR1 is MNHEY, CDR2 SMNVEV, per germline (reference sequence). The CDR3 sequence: CASSLYNRVGLAGGYSYNEQFF. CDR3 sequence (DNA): TGTGCCAGCAGTTTATATAACAGGGTAGGACTAGCGGGAGGATACTCCTACAATGAGCAGTTCTTC.

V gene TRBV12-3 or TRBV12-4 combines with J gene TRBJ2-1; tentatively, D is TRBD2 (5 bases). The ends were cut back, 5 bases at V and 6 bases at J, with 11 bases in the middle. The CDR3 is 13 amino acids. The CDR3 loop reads CASSLLVPNEQFF. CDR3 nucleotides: TGTGCCAGCAGTCTACTAGTTCCCAATGAGCAGTTCTTC.